The clone carrying this TCR beta chain has a handful of counts. Its target is not known. The data stem from a study of response to subunit inactivated influenza vaccine. TCRdb reprocessed the RT-PCR reads with MiXCR, giving one entry per CDR3 protein. The profile covers about 540,000 distinct CDR3 sequences, with less than 15% appearing a single time and roughly 11% taken by the ten largest. Study conclusions and caveats: With each seasonal influenza vaccination, the authors suggested, few new T cells are recruited.

Trimming took 7 bases from V and 4 from J; bases not matched to a gene: 10. This CDR3 contains 16 residues. The source of this sequence is a man aged 45 to 65 who received an inactivated influenza vaccine. The rearrangement joins TRBV12-3 or TRBV12-4 to TRBJ2-3, with 11 bases matching TRBD2. This specimen consisted of PBMCs from blood, obtained 11 to 12 days after vaccination. CDR3 amino acids: CASTFPGLADSDTQYF. The CDR3 coding sequence is TGTGCCAGCACTTTCCCGGGACTAGCGGATTCAGATACGCAGTATTTT.